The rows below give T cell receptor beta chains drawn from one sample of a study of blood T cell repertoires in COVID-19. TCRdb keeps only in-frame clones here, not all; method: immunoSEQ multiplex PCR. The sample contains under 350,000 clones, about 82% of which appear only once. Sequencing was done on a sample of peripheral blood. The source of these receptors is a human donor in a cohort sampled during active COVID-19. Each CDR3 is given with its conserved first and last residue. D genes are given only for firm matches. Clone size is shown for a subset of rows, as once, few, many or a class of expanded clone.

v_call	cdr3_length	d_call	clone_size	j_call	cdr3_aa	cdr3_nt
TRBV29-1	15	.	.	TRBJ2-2	CSVEDHTGRGGELFF	TGCAGCGTTGAAGACCACACAGGCCGCGGCGGGGAGCTGTTTTTT
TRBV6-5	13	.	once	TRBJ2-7	CASSYGGIYEQYF	TGTGCCAGCAGTTACGGGGGCATCTACGAGCAGTACTTC
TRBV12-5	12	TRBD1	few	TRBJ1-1	CASGPGTGVAFF	TGTGCTAGTGGTCCGGGGACAGGAGTCGCTTTCTTT
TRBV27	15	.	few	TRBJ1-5	CASSPGQLGNQPQHF	TGTGCCAGCAGCCCCGGACAGCTGGGCAATCAGCCCCAGCATTTT
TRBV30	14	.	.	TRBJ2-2	CAWSEQGKTGELFF	TGTGCCTGGAGTGAACAGGGTAAAACCGGGGAGCTGTTTTTT
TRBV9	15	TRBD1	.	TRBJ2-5	CASSVGTGLQETQYF	TGTGCCAGCAGCGTAGGGACAGGGCTCCAAGAGACCCAGTACTTC
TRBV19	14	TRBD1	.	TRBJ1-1	CASVPGTGQTEAFF	TGTGCCAGTGTACCTGGGACAGGGCAAACTGAAGCTTTCTTT
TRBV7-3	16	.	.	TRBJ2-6	CASSSLQGRGANVLTF	TGTGCCAGCAGCTCATTACAGGGTCGTGGGGCCAACGTCCTGACTTTC
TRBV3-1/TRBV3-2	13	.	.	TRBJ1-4	CASSYSSNEKLFF	TGTGCCAGCAGCTACAGCTCTAATGAAAAACTGTTTTTT
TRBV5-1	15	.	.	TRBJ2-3	CASSLDGLAADTQYF	TGCGCCAGCAGCTTGGATGGCCTAGCTGCAGATACGCAGTATTTT
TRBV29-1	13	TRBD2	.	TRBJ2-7	CSASSGVSYEQYF	TGCAGCGCCTCTAGCGGGGTCAGCTACGAGCAGTACTTC
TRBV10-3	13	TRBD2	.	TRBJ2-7	CATGLAGGPKQYF	TGTGCCACCGGACTAGCGGGGGGGCCGAAGCAGTACTTC
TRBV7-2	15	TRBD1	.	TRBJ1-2	CASSGTGLANYGYTF	TGTGCCAGCAGCGGGACAGGATTAGCTAACTATGGCTACACCTTC
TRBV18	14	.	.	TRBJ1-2	CASSPPGGLYGYTF	TGTGCCAGCTCACCACCTGGGGGCCTCTATGGCTACACCTTC
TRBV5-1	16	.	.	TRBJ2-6	CASSLGQEAGANVLTF	TGCGCCAGCAGCTTGGGTCAGGAGGCAGGGGCCAACGTCCTGACTTTC
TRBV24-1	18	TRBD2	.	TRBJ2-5	CATSDPPGLAEVQETQYF	TGTGCCACCAGTGACCCTCCGGGACTAGCGGAAGTCCAAGAGACCCAGTACTTC
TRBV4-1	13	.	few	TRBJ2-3	CASSQPSEDTQYF	TGCGCCAGCAGCCAACCAAGCGAAGATACGCAGTATTTT
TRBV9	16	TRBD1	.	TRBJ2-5	CASSQTGTATQETQYF	TGTGCCAGCAGCCAGACTGGGACAGCGACTCAAGAGACCCAGTACTTC
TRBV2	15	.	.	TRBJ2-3	CASTHPQTETDTQYF	TGTGCCAGCACCCACCCTCAGACAGAGACAGATACGCAGTATTTT
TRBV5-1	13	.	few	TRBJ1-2	CASSLGQLQGYTF	TGCGCCAGCAGCTTGGGACAGCTCCAAGGCTACACCTTC
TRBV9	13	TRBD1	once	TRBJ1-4	CASSGGDSGKLFF	TGTGCCAGCAGCGGGGGGGACAGCGGAAAACTGTTTTTT
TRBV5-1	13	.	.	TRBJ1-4	CASSVQGNEKLFF	TGCGCCAGCAGCGTACAGGGAAATGAAAAACTGTTTTTT
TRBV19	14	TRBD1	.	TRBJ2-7	CASRMGQGSYEQYF	TGTGCCAGTAGAATGGGACAGGGGTCCTACGAGCAGTACTTC
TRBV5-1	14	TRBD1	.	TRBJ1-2	CASSVGQGMHGYTF	TGCGCCAGCAGCGTCGGACAGGGTATGCATGGCTACACCTTC
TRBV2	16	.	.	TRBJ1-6	CASSEALERNNSPLHF	TGTGCCAGCAGTGAAGCGCTGGAGAGAAATAATTCACCCCTCCACTTT
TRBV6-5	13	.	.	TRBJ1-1	CASRRRMNTEAFF	TGTGCCAGCAGGAGGAGAATGAACACTGAAGCTTTCTTT
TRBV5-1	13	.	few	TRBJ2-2	CASSFRDTGELFF	TGCGCCAGCAGCTTCAGGGACACCGGGGAGCTGTTTTTT
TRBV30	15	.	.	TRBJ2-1	CACPGLGPHIGEQFF	TGTGCCTGCCCAGGCCTGGGTCCTCACATCGGTGAGCAGTTCTTC
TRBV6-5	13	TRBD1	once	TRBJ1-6	CASMTGFSTPLHF	TGTGCCAGCATGACAGGGTTTTCGACACCCCTCCACTTT
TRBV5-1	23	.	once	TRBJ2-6	CASSRRPLVTDTLPFSGANVLTF	TGCGCCAGCAGCCGAAGGCCCTTGGTGACAGATACTTTACCCTTCTCTGGGGCCAACGTCCTGACTTTC
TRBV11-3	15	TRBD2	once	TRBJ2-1	CASSLVSGGANEQFF	TGTGCCAGCAGCTTAGTCAGCGGGGGGGCTAATGAGCAGTTCTTC
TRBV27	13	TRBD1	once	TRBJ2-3	CASGDSLPDTQYF	TGTGCCAGCGGGGACAGTTTACCAGATACGCAGTATTTT
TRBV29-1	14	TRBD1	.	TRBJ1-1	CSVRDSFQGTEAFF	TGCAGCGTCCGGGACAGTTTCCAGGGGACTGAAGCTTTCTTT
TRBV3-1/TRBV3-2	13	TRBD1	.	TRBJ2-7	CASSPGQGYEQYF	TGTGCCAGCAGCCCGGGACAGGGGTACGAGCAGTACTTC
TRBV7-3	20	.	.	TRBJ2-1	CASSLKKRISGVSSYNEQFF	TGTGCCAGCAGCTTAAAGAAGAGGATTAGCGGTGTCAGCTCCTACAATGAGCAGTTCTTC
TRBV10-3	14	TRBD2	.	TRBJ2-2	CAIGGLVNTGELFF	TGTGCCATCGGGGGACTAGTGAACACCGGGGAGCTGTTTTTT
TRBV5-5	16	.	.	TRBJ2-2	CASSPGLYTLTGELFF	TGTGCCAGCAGCCCGGGACTCTACACGCTCACCGGGGAGCTGTTTTTT
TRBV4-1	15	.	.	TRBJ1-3	CASSQVGGSGNTIYF	TGCGCCAGCAGCCAAGTAGGAGGCTCTGGAAACACCATATATTTT
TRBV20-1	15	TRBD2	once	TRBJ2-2	CSAREAGGPHGELFF	TGCAGTGCTCGTGAGGCGGGGGGGCCGCACGGGGAGCTGTTTTTT
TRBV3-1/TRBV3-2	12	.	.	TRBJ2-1	CASSPRRDEQFF	TGTGCCAGCAGCCCCAGACGGGATGAGCAGTTCTTC
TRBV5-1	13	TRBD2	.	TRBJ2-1	CASSLALAGEQFF	TGCGCCAGCAGCTTGGCCCTAGCGGGGGAGCAGTTCTTC
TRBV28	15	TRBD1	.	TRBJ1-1	CASSFGGQGNTEAFF	TGTGCCAGCAGTTTTGGAGGACAGGGGAACACTGAAGCTTTCTTT
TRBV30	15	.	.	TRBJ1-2	CAWSVTGVWDYGYTF	TGTGCCTGGAGTGTTACAGGAGTTTGGGACTATGGCTACACCTTC
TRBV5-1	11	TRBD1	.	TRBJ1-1	CACKDRGDAFF	TGCGCCTGTAAGGACAGGGGGGATGCTTTCTTT
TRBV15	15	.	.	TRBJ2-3	CATSRATRGTDTQYF	TGTGCCACCAGCAGAGCGACCAGGGGCACAGATACGCAGTATTTT
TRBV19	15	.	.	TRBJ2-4	CASSMYLASKNIQYF	TGTGCCAGTAGTATGTATCTAGCCTCCAAAAACATTCAGTACTTC
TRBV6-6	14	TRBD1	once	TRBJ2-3	CASLGQGATDTQYF	TGTGCCAGCTTAGGACAGGGGGCTACAGATACGCAGTATTTT
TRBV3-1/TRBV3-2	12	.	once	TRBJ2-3	CASSQDRDTQYF	TGTGCCAGCAGCCAAGATCGTGATACGCAGTATTTT
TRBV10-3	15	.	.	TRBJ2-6	CAISGRTAGANVLTF	TGTGCCATCAGTGGGAGGACTGCTGGGGCCAACGTCCTGACTTTC
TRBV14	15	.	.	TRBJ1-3	CASSQADRLGNTIYF	TGTGCCAGCAGCCAAGCCGACAGGCTCGGAAACACCATATATTTT
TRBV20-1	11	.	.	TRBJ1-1	CSAASDVEAFF	TGCAGTGCCGCCTCCGATGTTGAGGCTTTCTTT
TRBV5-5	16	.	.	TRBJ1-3	CASSLVDLGSGNTIYF	TGTGCCAGCAGCTTGGTCGATCTCGGCTCTGGAAACACCATATATTTT
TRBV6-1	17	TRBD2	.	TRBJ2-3	CASSENGERGLTDTQYF	TGTGCCAGCAGTGAAAATGGGGAGCGGGGGCTGACAGATACGCAGTATTTT
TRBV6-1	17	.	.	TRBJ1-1	CASSGSDLGGVGTEAFF	TGTGCCAGCAGTGGGTCCGATTTGGGGGGTGTGGGCACTGAAGCTTTCTTT
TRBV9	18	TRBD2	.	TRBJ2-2	CASSPRYRLAGGSGELFF	TGTGCCAGCAGCCCCAGATACCGACTAGCGGGGGGATCCGGGGAGCTGTTTTTT
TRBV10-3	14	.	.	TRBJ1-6	CAISEGGARSPLHF	TGTGCCATCAGTGAAGGGGGGGCCCGGTCACCCCTCCACTTT
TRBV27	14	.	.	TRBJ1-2	CASSLVAGNYGYTF	TGTGCCAGCAGTTTAGTCGCAGGAAACTATGGCTACACCTTC
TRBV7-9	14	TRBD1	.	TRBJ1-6	CASSEGQGNSPLHF	TGTGCCAGCAGCGAAGGACAGGGAAATTCACCCCTCCACTTT
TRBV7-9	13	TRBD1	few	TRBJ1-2	CASSSGQGYGYTF	TGTGCCAGCAGCTCCGGACAGGGCTATGGCTACACCTTC
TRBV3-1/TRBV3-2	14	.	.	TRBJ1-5	CASSSREGEQPQHF	TGTGCCAGCAGCTCTCGCGAGGGGGAACAGCCCCAGCATTTT